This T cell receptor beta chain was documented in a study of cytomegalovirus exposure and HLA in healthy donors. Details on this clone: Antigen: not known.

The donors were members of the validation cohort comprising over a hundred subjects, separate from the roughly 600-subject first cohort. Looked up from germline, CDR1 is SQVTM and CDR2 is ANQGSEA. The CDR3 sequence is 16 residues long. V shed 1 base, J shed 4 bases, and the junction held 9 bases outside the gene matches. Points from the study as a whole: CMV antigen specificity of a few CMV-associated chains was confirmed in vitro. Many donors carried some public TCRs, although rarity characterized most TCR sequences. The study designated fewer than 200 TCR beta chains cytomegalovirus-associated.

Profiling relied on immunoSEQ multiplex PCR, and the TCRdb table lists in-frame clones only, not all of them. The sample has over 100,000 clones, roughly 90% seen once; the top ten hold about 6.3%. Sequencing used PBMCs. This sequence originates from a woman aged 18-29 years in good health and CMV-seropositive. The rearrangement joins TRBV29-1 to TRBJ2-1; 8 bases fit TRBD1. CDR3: CSVEAADRASYNEQFF. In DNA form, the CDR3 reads TGCAGCGTTGAAGCCGCGGACAGGGCCTCATACAATGAGCAGTTCTTC.